This is a list of T cell receptor beta chains from one sample in a study of tumor-infiltrating lymphocytes in primary liver carcinoma. TCRdb re-analysed the multiplex PCR reads in MiXCR, keeping a single row per CDR3 protein. The sample records about 60,000 distinct CDR3 sequences, about two thirds being singletons. Input material: liver tumor tissue from sampling region 4. The source is a man aged 35 to 55 with primary liver carcinoma and hepatitis B virus infection. CDR3s include the opening cysteine and the closing phenylalanine or tryptophan. Fields, in order: CDR3 length, J gene, clone size, D gene, V gene, CDR3 protein, CDR3 DNA. D genes are given only for firm matches. Where a row states a size, it is once, few, many or the class of an expanded clone; other rows omit it.

>16|TRBJ2-2|.|TRBD1|TRBV6-5
CASSCLQGVNTGELFF
TGTGCCAGCAGTTGCCTTCAGGGGGTGAACACCGGGGAGCTGTTTTTT
>14|TRBJ2-1|.|.|TRBV7-9
CASSARQSHNEQLF
TGTGCCAGCAGCGCGAGACAGAGCCACAATGAGCAGTTATTC
>13|TRBJ2-1|.|TRBD1|TRBV14
CASSQDRVNEQFF
TGTGCCAGTAGCCAGGACAGGGTTAATGAGCAGTTCTTC
>17|TRBJ2-3|few|TRBD2|TRBV18
CASSPSGTSGTSDTQYF
TGTGCCAGCTCACCTTCGGGGACTAGCGGTACTTCTGATACGCAGTATTTT
>16|TRBJ2-1|.|TRBD1|TRBV5-1
CASSPFGTGGYNEQLF
TGCGCCAGCAGCCCCTTCGGGACAGGGGGATACAATGAGCAGCTCTTC
>17|TRBJ2-2|.|TRBD2|TRBV4-1
CASCQDRAGANTGELFF
TGCGCCAGCTGTCAAGATAGAGCGGGAGCGAACACCGGGGAGCTGTTTTTT
>17|TRBJ2-7|.|TRBD2|TRBV6-5
CACSRQQGLARSYEQYF
TGTGCCTGCAGCCGACAGCAGGGACTAGCGAGAAGCTACGAGCAGTACTTC
>18|TRBJ2-7|.|TRBD2|TRBV4-2
CAFSQYGLAGIRSYEQYF
TGTGCCTTCAGCCAATACGGACTAGCGGGAATCAGGTCCTACGAGCAGTACTTC
>18|TRBJ2-3|.|TRBD2|TRBV6-2/TRBV6-3
CASSFLLLAGAGVDTQYF
TGTGCCAGCAGCTTCCTCCTACTAGCGGGAGCGGGGGTAGATACGCAGTATTTT
>15|TRBJ2-2|.|.|TRBV4-3
CASSQGVGDTGELFF
TGCGCCAGCAGCCAAGGCGTAGGGGATACCGGGGAGCTGTTTTTT
>12|TRBJ2-7|.|.|TRBV5-6
CANSLAPDPQYF
TGTGCCAACAGCTTGGCCCCGGACCCGCAGTACTTC
>13|TRBJ2-1|.|.|TRBV4-1
CASSGTSRSERLF
TGCGCCAGCAGCGGGACTTCAAGAAGTGAGCGGTTATTC
>12|TRBJ2-5|.|.|TRBV20-1
CSAGEWGETQYF
TGCAGTGCTGGCGAGTGGGGGGAGACCCAGTACTTC
>14|TRBJ2-1|.|.|TRBV11-2
CASSLSGSCNEQFF
TGTGCCAGTAGCTTGAGCGGAAGCTGCAATGAGCAGTTCTTC
>14|TRBJ2-1|.|.|TRBV11-2
CASSLSQLVSGQFF
TGTGCCAGCAGCTTATCCCAGCTGGTTAGTGGGCAGTTCTTC
>16|TRBJ2-2|.|.|TRBV4-2
CASSQVRASSRRELFF
TGTGCCAGTAGCCAAGTAAGGGCCAGCTCGAGGAGGGAGCTGTTTTTT
>15|TRBJ2-7|once|.|TRBV11-2
CASSLGAGRTYEQHF
TGTGCCAGCAGCCTAGGGGCAGGGAGAACCTACGAGCAGCACTTC
>15|TRBJ2-3|many|.|TRBV12-3/TRBV12-4
CASSLDSGSGRAQYF
TGTGCCAGCAGTTTAGATTCCGGCAGCGGGCGCGCGCAGTATTTT
>16|TRBJ2-7|.|TRBD1|TRBV11-2
CASSLIQGAIHDEQYF
TGTGCCAGCAGCTTGATACAGGGGGCCATACATGACGAGCAGTATTTC
>17|TRBJ1-5|.|.|TRBV6-6
CANSYSMIPASNQSQHF
TGTGCCAACAGTTACTCGATGATCCCAGCTAGCAATCAGTCCCAGCATTTT
>15|TRBJ1-5|many|TRBD1|TRBV12-3/TRBV12-4
CASRFGTGGHQPQHF
TGTGCCAGCAGATTCGGGACAGGGGGCCATCAGCCCCAGCATTTT
>14|TRBJ2-1|medium-sized|.|TRBV6-2/TRBV6-3
CASRASGRRDEQFF
TGTGCCAGCAGGGCCAGCGGTCGGCGGGATGAGCAGTTCTTC
>16|TRBJ2-3|.|.|TRBV5-5
CASSSSGFSKMDTQYF
TGTGCCAGCAGCTCCTCTGGGTTTTCTAAGATGGATACGCAGTATTTT
>17|TRBJ1-3|.|.|TRBV4-2
CATSQAFGINSGNTIYF
TGTGCCACCAGCCAAGCCTTCGGGATTAATTCTGGAAACACCATATATTTT
>16|TRBJ1-4|.|.|TRBV6-6
CASSYPSPGFRKKLFF
TGTGCCAGCAGTTACCCGTCGCCAGGGTTTCGGAAAAAACTGTTTTTT
>17|TRBJ2-4|.|.|TRBV21-1
CASGNTVPSGRGDIQYF
TGTGCCAGCGGCAATACTGTTCCTAGCGGGAGAGGAGACATTCAGTATTTC
>17|TRBJ2-2|.|.|TRBV11-2
CASSLALWGANTGELFF
TGTGCCAGCAGCTTGGCATTATGGGGGGCTAACACCGGGGAGCTGTTTTTT
>14|TRBJ1-2|many|.|TRBV6-5
CASRSGTAELGYTF
TGTGCCAGCAGATCCGGGACGGCTGAGTTGGGCTACACCTTC
>14|TRBJ2-1|many|.|TRBV14
CASSLWGSHNEQFF
TGTGCCAGCAGCCTATGGGGGTCTCACAATGAGCAGTTCTTC
>16|TRBJ2-5|.|TRBD2|TRBV11-2
CAISQTPAGGKETQYF
TGTGCCATCAGCCAAACTCCTGCGGGGGGGAAAGAGACCCAGTATTTC
>12|TRBJ2-5|few|.|TRBV29-1
CSVLENRETQYF
TGCAGCGTTCTGGAGAACCGAGAGACCCAGTACTTC
>13|TRBJ2-1|many|TRBD2|TRBV7-8
CASSLVGRGEQFF
TGTGCCAGCAGCTTAGTCGGGAGGGGAGAGCAGTTCTTC
>17|TRBJ2-1|.|TRBD2|TRBV4-1
CASSPRGVVGGRSEQPF
TGCGCCAGCAGCCCCAGAGGGGTAGTGGGAGGGCGTAGTGAGCAGCCCTTC
>13|TRBJ2-1|.|.|TRBV11-2
CASSPRTMDVQFF
TGTGCCAGCAGTCCGCGAACGATGGATGTGCAGTTCTTC
>14|TRBJ1-2|few|TRBD1|TRBV4-1
CVSSQGDRNCGYTF
TGCGTCAGCAGCCAGGGGGACAGGAACTGTGGCTACACCTTC
>16|TRBJ2-6|.|TRBD1|TRBV11-2
CGSSSGTGPGPNVLIF
TGTGGCAGCAGCTCGGGGACAGGGCCTGGGCCCAACGTCCTGATTTTC
>13|TRBJ1-2|many|TRBD1|TRBV28
CASSLEGAYGYTF
TGTGCCAGCAGTTTGGAGGGGGCTTATGGCTACACCTTC
>16|TRBJ2-3|few|.|TRBV12-3/TRBV12-4
CASTDLGASGTDTRYF
TGTGCCAGCACCGACCTGGGGGCCAGCGGGACAGATACGCGGTATTTT
>15|TRBJ1-2|.|.|TRBV7-2
CASSLGYGSDHGYTF
TGTGCCAGCAGCTTAGGGTACGGCAGTGACCATGGCTACACCTTC
>15|TRBJ2-5|.|TRBD1|TRBV6-5
CASRRRDSPAETHYF
TGTGCCAGTAGAAGAAGGGACAGCCCGGCGGAGACCCATTACTTC
>14|TRBJ1-5|few|TRBD1|TRBV27
CASSTGQAHQPQHF
TGTGCCAGCAGCACGGGACAGGCCCATCAGCCCCAGCATTTT
>15|TRBJ2-1|many|.|TRBV28
CASSLVGASGNEQFF
TGTGCCAGCAGTTTAGTTGGGGCATCTGGGAATGAGCAGTTCTTC